Listed here are 16 T cell receptor beta chains from one sample, sequenced in a study of CD8 T cells in ankylosing spondylitis. TCRdb passed the 5' RACE reads through MiXCR, listing each CDR3 protein once. In the table there are roughly 200,000 distinct CDR3 sequences, about 26% of which are singletons. Specimen: blood, either unsorted or a sorted T cell fraction (not recorded which). These receptors were collected from a male donor with ankylosing spondylitis or in good health (not recorded which).

In its sample, this clonotype was seen once. This chain links TRBV4-1 with TRBJ2-1; 13 bases align to TRBD2. In germline, CDR1 is MGHRA, CDR2 YSYEKL. The V segment lost 4 bases and the J segment 8 bases; nucleotides outside the gene matches: 14. This CDR3 spans 18 amino acids. The CDR3 is CASSRVLGLAGDNYEQFF. The CDR3 DNA follows: TGCGCCAGCAGCCGCGTGCTTGGACTAGCGGGAGACAACTATGAGCAGTTCTTC.

This clonotype has ten or more counts. The chain employs TRBV7-8 and TRBJ2-3, with TRBD2 matching over 12 bases. Germline CDR1 and CDR2: SGHVS and FQNEAQ. J was trimmed by 9 bases and V by 0 bases; bases with no gene match: 7. The CDR3 totals 16 residues. The CDR3 DNA is TGTGCCAGCAGCTTAGCACTAGCGGGAGGCCGAGGGACGCAGTATTTT. Protein: CASSLALAGGRGTQYF.

This clonotype was counted at least ten times. The chain employs TRBV12-3 or TRBV12-4 and TRBJ1-3, with D possibly matching TRBD1 (5 bases). V dropped 6 bases and J dropped 0 bases, with 12 bases sitting between them. The length of the CDR3 is 15 residues. CDR3 sequence reads: CASSRTGGSGNTIYF. CDR3 sequence (DNA): TGTGCCAGCAGCCGGACGGGGGGCTCTGGAAACACCATATATTTT.

This clonotype appeared a few times. The chain carries TRBV29-1 and TRBJ2-1, with 7 positions matching TRBD2. This CDR3 is 15 amino acids long. V gave up 1 base and J gave up 4 bases; unmatched junction bases: 7. The germline CDR1 and CDR2 sequences are SQVTM and ANQGSEA. CDR3 amino acids: CSVEGTSAIYNEQFF. The CDR3 DNA follows: TGCAGCGTTGAAGGAACTAGCGCGATTTACAATGAGCAGTTCTTC.

This clonotype showed up many times. The DNA of the CDR3 is TGCGCCAGCAGCCAAGATCGGGGGGGACTTACTAACTATGGCTACACCTTC. Translating it yields CASSQDRGGLTNYGYTF. This chain uses TRBV4-1 with TRBJ1-2; tentatively, D is TRBD1 (5 bases). Trimming took 0 bases from V and 0 from J, leaving 14 bases between them. The germline CDR1 and CDR2 sequences are MGHRA and YSYEKL. The CDR3 runs 17 residues.

This clonotype was counted ten times or more. The chain carries TRBV28 and TRBJ2-1, with a tentative D call TRBD2 (5 bases). The CDR3 extends over 16 amino acids. Germline CDR1 MDHEN, CDR2 SYDVKM. V shed 3 bases and J shed 0 bases, with 12 bases lying between them. The CDR3 spells CASSLPSSYSYNEQFF. CDR3 coding DNA: TGTGCCAGCAGTTTGCCTAGCTCCTACTCCTACAATGAGCAGTTCTTC.

The V and J genes are TRBV20-1 and TRBJ1-2; no firm D call. Trimming removed 6 bases at V and 2 bases at J, with 13 bases between. Germline V CDR1 and CDR2: DFQATT, SNEGSKA (reference sequence). The CDR3 extends over 13 amino acids. In DNA, the CDR3 is TGCAGTGCCATAGGGCGTCAGAACTATGGCTACACCTTC. It codes for CSAIGRQNYGYTF.

This clonotype has at least ten counts. The chain recombines TRBV29-1 with TRBJ2-7, with TRBD2 matching over 11 bases. Germline assignment: CDR1 SQVTM and CDR2 ANQGSEA. The CDR3 is made up of 14 amino acids. V lost 5 bases to trimming and J lost 0 bases; unmatched junction nucleotides: 3. CDR3 region: CSVRLAGSSYEQYF. CDR3 sequence (DNA): TGCAGCGTTAGACTAGCGGGGAGCTCCTACGAGCAGTACTTC.

This clonotype was counted many times. The V call is TRBV29-1, the J call TRBJ2-1; maybe TRBD2 (5 bases). CDR1 SQVTM and CDR2 ANQGSEA come from the germline V gene. The CDR3 loop spans 15 amino acids. V lost 3 bases and J lost 4, with 16 bases in between. The CDR3 nucleotides are TGCAGCGTTGACGCGGTTAAGCGGAGTTACAATGAGCAGTTCTTC. This encodes CSVDAVKRSYNEQFF.

There are many counts of this clonotype. The CDR3 reads CASSPQGTGANVLTF. The CDR3, as DNA: TGCGCCAGCAGCCCACAGGGGACTGGGGCCAACGTCCTGACTTTC. V usage is TRBV5-1 and J usage is TRBJ2-6; 7 nucleotides align to TRBD1. Looked up from germline, CDR1 is SGHRS and CDR2 is YFSETQ. After removal of 4 bases from V and 2 bases from J, the junction contained 3 bases not matched to a gene. CDR3 length: 15 amino acids.

With respect to this clonotype: A much larger clone differs from this one at a single base, so this may be a read error. The chain has TRBV3-1 and TRBJ1-2, with 10 nucleotides matching TRBD1. The germline CDR1 and CDR2 sequences are LGHDT and YNNKEL (reference sequence). The CDR3 covers 15 residues. This CDR3 reads CTSSQDSGTGDTYTF. CDR3 nucleotide sequence: TGTACCAGCAGCCAAGATTCGGGGACAGGGGATACCTACACCTTC.

This clonotype was observed many times. In DNA, the CDR3 is TGTGCCAGCTACTCTCATAGGGGAGATACGCAGTATTTT. Protein sequence: CASYSHRGDTQYF. This chain links TRBV12-3 or TRBV12-4 with TRBJ2-3; D perhaps matches TRBD1 (5 bases). V shed 8 bases and J shed 5 bases, with 14 bases lying between them. This CDR3 comprises 13 residues.

This chain joins TRBV21-1 and TRBJ2-1; TRBD1 is taken as the D call from the table, unchecked against the DNA. TRBV21-1 is described as a pseudogene. The CDR3 is 16 residues long. The CDR3 bases are TGTGCCAGCAGCTGGGCCCGGGACAGGGTGTACAATGAGCAGTTCTTC. This codes for CASSWARDRVYNEQFF.

This clonotype appeared many times. The chain combines TRBV6-5 with TRBJ2-1; D is perhaps TRBD1 (6 bases). CDR1 and CDR2 from the germline V gene are MNHEY and SVGAGI. CDR3 length: 15 residues. Trimming removed 4 bases at V and 1 base at J, with 11 bases between. The CDR3 here is CASSSGDGSYNEQFF. As DNA, the CDR3 is TGTGCCAGCAGTTCAGGGGATGGGTCCTACAATGAGCAGTTCTTC.

This chain uses TRBV7-2 with TRBJ2-7; perhaps TRBD1 as D (6 bases). The germline V gene encodes CDR1 SGHTA and CDR2 FQGNSA. Deletions cut 2 bases from V and 0 bases from J, with 17 bases between. The CDR3 sequence is 17 residues long. CDR3 nucleotide sequence: TGTGCCAGCAGCTTAAGGGGCGACAGGACGAGCTCCTACGAGCAGTACTTC. Encoded protein: CASSLRGDRTSSYEQYF.

Only a few counts were recorded for this clonotype. The DNA for the CDR3 is TGCAGTGCTAGAGACCCGGGAACGCTACGCAATCAGCCCCAGCATTTT. The encoded protein is CSARDPGTLRNQPQHF. V gene TRBV20-1 combines with J gene TRBJ1-5; D is undetermined. Looked up from germline, CDR1 is DFQATT and CDR2 is SNEGSKA (reference sequence). V lost 0 bases and J 2 bases, leaving 14 bases between the germline ends. CDR3 length: 16 amino acids.